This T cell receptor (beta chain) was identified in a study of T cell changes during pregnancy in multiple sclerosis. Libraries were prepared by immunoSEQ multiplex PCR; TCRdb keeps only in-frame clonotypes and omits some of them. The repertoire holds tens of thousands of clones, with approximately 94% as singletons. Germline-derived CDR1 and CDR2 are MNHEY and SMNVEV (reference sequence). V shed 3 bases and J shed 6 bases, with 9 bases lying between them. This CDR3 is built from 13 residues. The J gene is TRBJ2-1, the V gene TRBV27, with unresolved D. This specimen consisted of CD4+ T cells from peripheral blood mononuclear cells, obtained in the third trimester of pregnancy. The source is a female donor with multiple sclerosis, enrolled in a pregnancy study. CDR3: CASSFRVSNEQFF. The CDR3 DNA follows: TGTGCCAGCAGTTTTAGAGTTTCCAATGAGCAGTTCTTC.